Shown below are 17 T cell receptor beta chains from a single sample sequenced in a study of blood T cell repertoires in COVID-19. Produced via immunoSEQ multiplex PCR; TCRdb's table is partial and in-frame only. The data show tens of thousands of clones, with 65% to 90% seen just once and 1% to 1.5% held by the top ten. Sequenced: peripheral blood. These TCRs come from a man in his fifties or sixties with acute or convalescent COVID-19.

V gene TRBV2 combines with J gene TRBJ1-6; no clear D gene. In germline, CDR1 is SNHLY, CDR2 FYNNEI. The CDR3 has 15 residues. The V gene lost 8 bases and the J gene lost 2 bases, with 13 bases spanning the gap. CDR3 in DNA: TGTGCCAGCCGGAGCCTGGATGCCTATAATTCACCCCTCCACTTT. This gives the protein CASRSLDAYNSPLHF.

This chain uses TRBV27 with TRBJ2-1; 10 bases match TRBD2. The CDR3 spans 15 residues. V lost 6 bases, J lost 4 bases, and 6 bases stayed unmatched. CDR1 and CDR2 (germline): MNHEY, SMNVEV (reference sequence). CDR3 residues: CASSRTSGHYNEQFF. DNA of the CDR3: TGTGCCAGCAGCCGGACTAGCGGACATTACAATGAGCAGTTCTTC.

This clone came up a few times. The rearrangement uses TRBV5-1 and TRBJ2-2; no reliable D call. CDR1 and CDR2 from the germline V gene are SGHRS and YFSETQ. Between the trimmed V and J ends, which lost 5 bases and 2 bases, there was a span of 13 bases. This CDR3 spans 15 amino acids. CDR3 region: CASSAANTNTGELFF. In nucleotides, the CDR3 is TGCGCCAGCAGTGCTGCCAACACCAACACCGGGGAGCTGTTTTTT. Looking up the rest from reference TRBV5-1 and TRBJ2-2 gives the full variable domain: KAGVTQTPRYLIKTRGQQVTLSCSPISGHRSVSWYQQTPGQGLQFLFEYFSETQRNKGNFPGRFSGRQFSNSRSEMNVSTLELGDSALYLCASSAANTNTGELFFGEGSRLTVL.

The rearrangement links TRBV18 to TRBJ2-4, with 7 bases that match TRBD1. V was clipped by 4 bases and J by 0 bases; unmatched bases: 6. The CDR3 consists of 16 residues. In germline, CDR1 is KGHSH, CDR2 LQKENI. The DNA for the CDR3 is TGTGCCAGCTCACGAGAAGGGGGCCTAGCCAAAAACATTCAGTACTTC. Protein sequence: CASSREGGLAKNIQYF. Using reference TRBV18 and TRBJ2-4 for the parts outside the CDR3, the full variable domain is NAGVMQNPRHLVRRRGQEARLRCSPMKGHSHVYWYRQLPEEGLKFMVYLQKENIIDESGMPKERFSAEFPKEGPSILRIQQVVRGDSAAYFCASSREGGLAKNIQYFGAGTRLSVL.

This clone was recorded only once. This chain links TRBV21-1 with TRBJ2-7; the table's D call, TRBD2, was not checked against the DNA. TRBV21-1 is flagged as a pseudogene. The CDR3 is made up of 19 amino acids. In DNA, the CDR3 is TGTGCCAGCAGCAACCTGATCGGCCTAGCGGGAAGGGATTCGAACGAGCAGTACTTC. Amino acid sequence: CASSNLIGLAGRDSNEQYF.

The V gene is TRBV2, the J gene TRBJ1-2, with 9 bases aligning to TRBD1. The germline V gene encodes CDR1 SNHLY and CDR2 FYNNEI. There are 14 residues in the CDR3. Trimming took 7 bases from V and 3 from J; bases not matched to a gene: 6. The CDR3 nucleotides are TGTGCCAGCATGGGACAGGGAGGGCACTATGGCTACACCTTC. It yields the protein CASMGQGGHYGYTF. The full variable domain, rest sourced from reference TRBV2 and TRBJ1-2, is EPEVTQTPSHQVTQMGQEVILRCVPISNHLYFYWYRQILGQKVEFLVSFYNNEISEKSEIFDDQFSVERPDGSNFTLKIRSTKLEDSAMYFCASMGQGGHYGYTFGSGTRLTVV.

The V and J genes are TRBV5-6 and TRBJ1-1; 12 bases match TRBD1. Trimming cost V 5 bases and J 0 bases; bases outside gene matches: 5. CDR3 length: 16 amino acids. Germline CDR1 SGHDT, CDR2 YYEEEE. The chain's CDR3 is CASRGTGGGVNTEAFF. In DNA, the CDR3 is TGTGCCAGCAGGGGGACAGGGGGCGGTGTGAACACTGAAGCTTTCTTT.

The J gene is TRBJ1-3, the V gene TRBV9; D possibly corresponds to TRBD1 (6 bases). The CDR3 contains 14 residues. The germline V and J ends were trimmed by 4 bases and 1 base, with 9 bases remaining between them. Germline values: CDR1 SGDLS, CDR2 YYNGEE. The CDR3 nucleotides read TGTGCCAGCAGCTCGGGGACATCTGGAAACACCATATATTTT. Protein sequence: CASSSGTSGNTIYF.

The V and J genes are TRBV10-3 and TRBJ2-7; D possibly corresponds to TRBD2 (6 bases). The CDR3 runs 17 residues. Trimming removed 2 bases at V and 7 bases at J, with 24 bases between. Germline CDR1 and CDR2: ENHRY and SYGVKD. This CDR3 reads CAISEEPLASRRGEQYF. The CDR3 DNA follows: TGTGCCATCAGTGAGGAACCTCTAGCGTCTCGGCGGGGTGAGCAGTACTTC.

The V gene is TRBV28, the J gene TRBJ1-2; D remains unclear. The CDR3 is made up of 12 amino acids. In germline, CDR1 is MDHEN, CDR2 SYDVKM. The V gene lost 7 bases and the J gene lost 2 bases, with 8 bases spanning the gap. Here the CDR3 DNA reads TGTGCCAGCAACCGCGGGAACTATGGCTACACCTTC. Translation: CASNRGNYGYTF.

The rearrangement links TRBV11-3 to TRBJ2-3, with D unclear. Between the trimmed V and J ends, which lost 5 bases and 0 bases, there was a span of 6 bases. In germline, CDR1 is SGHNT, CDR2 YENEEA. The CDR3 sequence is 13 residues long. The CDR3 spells CASSLFSTDTQYF. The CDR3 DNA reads TGTGCCAGCAGCCTCTTTAGCACAGATACGCAGTATTTT.

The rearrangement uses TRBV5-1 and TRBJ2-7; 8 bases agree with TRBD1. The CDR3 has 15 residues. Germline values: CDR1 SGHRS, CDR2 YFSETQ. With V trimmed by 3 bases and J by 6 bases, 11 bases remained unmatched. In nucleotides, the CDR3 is TGCGCCAGCAGCTGGATCAGGGGGCGCGCCTCCGAGCAGTACTTC. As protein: CASSWIRGRASEQYF. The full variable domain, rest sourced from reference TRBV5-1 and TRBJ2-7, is KAGVTQTPRYLIKTRGQQVTLSCSPISGHRSVSWYQQTPGQGLQFLFEYFSETQRNKGNFPGRFSGRQFSNSRSEMNVSTLELGDSALYLCASSWIRGRASEQYFGPGTRLTVT.

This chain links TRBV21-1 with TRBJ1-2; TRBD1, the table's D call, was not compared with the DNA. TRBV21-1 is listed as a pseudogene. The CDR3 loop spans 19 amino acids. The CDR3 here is CASSNANGTGSEVVYGYTF. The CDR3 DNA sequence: TGTGCCAGCAGCAACGCGAATGGGACAGGGAGCGAAGTAGTCTATGGCTACACCTTC.

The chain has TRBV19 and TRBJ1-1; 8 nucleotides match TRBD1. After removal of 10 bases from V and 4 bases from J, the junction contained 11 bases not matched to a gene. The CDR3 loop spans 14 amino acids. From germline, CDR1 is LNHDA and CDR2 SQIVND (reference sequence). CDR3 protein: CATTPTGAGTEAFF. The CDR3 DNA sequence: TGTGCCACCACACCGACAGGGGCGGGCACTGAAGCTTTCTTT.

The CDR3 reads CASSLDTSGGFNEQFF. The CDR3 DNA is TGTGCCAGCAGCTTAGATACTAGCGGGGGGTTCAATGAGCAGTTCTTC. V usage is TRBV7-2 and J usage is TRBJ2-1, with TRBD2 matching over 12 bases. CDR1 is SGHTA, CDR2 FQGNSA, per germline. The CDR3 length is 16 residues. Losses at the gene ends were 1 base for V and 6 bases for J; bases not matched to a gene: 4.

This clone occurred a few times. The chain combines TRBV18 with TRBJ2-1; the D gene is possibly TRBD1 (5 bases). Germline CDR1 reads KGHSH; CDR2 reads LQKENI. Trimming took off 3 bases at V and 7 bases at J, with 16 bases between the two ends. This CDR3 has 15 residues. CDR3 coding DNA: TGTGCCAGCTCACCTCGGCAGGGTGAAATAAATGAGCAGTTCTTC. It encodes CASSPRQGEINEQFF.

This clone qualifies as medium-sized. The CDR3 nucleotides read TGTGCCAGTAGTCGAAATTCGCGACAGGGGTACTACGAGCAGTACTTC. This gives the protein CASSRNSRQGYYEQYF. This chain joins TRBV19 and TRBJ2-7, with TRBD1 matching 8 bases. Germline values: CDR1 LNHDA, CDR2 SQIVND (reference sequence). The CDR3 sequence is 16 residues long. Germline trimming cut 5 bases from V and 3 bases from J; bases unmatched to any gene: 12.